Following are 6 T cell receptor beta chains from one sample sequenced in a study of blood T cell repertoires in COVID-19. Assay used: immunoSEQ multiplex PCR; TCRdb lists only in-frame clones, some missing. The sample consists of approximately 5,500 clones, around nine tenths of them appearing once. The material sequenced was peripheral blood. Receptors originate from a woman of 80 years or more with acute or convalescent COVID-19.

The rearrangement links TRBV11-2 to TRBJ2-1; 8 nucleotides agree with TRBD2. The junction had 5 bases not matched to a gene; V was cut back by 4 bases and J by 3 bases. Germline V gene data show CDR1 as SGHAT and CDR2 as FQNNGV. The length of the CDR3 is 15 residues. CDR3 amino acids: CASSSSSGDYNEQFF. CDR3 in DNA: TGTGCCAGCAGCTCGAGTAGCGGGGACTACAATGAGCAGTTCTTC.

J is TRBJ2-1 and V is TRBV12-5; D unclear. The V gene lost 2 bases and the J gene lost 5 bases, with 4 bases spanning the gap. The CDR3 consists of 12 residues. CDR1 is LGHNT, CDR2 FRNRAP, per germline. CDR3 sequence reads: CASGLRHNEQFF. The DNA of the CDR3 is TGTGCTAGTGGTTTGCGTCACAATGAGCAGTTCTTC.

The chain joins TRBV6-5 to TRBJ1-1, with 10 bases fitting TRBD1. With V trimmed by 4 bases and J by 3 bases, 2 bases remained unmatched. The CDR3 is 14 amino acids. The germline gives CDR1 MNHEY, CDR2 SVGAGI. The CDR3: CASSLGQGYTEAFF. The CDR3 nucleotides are TGTGCCAGCAGTTTGGGACAGGGGTACACTGAAGCTTTCTTT.

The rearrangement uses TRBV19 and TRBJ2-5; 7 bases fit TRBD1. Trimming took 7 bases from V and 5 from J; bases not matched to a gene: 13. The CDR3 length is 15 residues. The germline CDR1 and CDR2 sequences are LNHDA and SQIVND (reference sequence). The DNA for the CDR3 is TGTGCCAGTATGGGGCGCGTAGGGGGCTTGGAGACCCAGTACTTC. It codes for CASMGRVGGLETQYF.

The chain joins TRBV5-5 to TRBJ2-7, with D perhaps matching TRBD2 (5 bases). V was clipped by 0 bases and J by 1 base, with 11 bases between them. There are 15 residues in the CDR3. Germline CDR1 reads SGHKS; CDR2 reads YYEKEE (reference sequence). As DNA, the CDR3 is TGTGCCAGCAGCTTGGGGACTTCGGGGTCCTACGAGCAGTACTTC. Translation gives CASSLGTSGSYEQYF.

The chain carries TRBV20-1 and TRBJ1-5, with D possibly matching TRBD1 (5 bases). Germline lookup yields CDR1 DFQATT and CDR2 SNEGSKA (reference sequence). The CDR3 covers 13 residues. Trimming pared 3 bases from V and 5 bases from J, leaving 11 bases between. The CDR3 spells CSASQGTYQPQHF. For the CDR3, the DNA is TGCAGTGCTAGTCAGGGCACTTATCAGCCCCAGCATTTT.